The following is a T cell receptor (beta chain) sequence with its context. This CDR3 region has 15 residues. The J segment lost 3 bases and the V segment lost 2 bases, leaving 7 bases of the junction unmatched. Germline V CDR1 and CDR2: LGHNT, FRNRAP. This specimen comes from a study of blood T cell repertoires in COVID-19. Study in general: Italy, Spain and the United States were the sources of the convalescent and acute COVID-19 samples. PBMCs, B-cell-depleted T cells, or T cells were the source of the cDNA or gDNA that made up the material.

TCRdb keeps only in-frame clones here, not all; method: immunoSEQ multiplex PCR. The data hold 400,000 to 550,000 clones, with about 89% observed a single time. This clonotype originated in a woman between 25 and 40 years old with acute or convalescent COVID-19. The chain carries TRBV12-5 and TRBJ2-7; 7 bases line up with TRBD2. Sequenced input: peripheral blood. The CDR3 loop reads CASGLWGGGVYEQYF. The DNA of the CDR3 is TGTGCTAGTGGTTTGTGGGGCGGGGGAGTCTACGAGCAGTACTTC.